The present entry profiles one T cell receptor (beta chain) with its context. TCRdb keeps only in-frame clones here, not all; method: immunoSEQ multiplex PCR. This repertoire shows tens of thousands of clones, roughly 94% found once; its top ten account for 2.5% to 4%. The data stem from a study of cytomegalovirus exposure and HLA in healthy donors. The V end lost 0 bases, the J end lost 5 bases, and 6 bases lay between the germline ends. The CDR3 contains 13 residues. Germline assignment: CDR1 SGHDT and CDR2 YYEEEE. The chain combines TRBV5-6 with TRBJ2-1, with a possible D match to TRBD2 (5 bases). The source material was PBMCs. The receptor's source is a woman aged 18 to 35 in good health and CMV-seropositive. The CDR3 spells CASSLGGDNEQFF. CDR3 in DNA: TGTGCCAGCAGCTTGGGGGGAGACAATGAGCAGTTCTTC. Combining the CDR3 with reference TRBV5-6 and TRBJ2-1 gives the whole variable domain DAGVTQSPTHLIKTRGQQVTLRCSPKSGHDTVSWYQQALGQGPQFIFQYYEEEERQRGNFPDRFSGHQFPNYSSELNVNALLLGDSALYLCASSLGGDNEQFFGPGTRLTVL.